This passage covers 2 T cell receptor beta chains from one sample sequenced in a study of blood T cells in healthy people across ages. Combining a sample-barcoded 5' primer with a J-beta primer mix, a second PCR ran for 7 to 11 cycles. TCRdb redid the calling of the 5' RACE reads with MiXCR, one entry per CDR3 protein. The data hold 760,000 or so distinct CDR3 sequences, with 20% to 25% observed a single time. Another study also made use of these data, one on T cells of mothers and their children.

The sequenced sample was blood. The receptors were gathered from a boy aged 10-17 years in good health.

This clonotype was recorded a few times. CDR3 nucleotide sequence: TGTGCCAGCAGCTTAGAAAGGCGTCAGCCCCAGCATTTT. Residues: CASSLERRQPQHF. The chain employs TRBV7-9 and TRBJ1-5; D not resolved. Deletions cut 1 base from V and 6 bases from J, with 7 bases between. The CDR3 contains 13 residues. Germline lookup yields CDR1 SEHNR and CDR2 FQNEAQ (reference sequence).

CDR3 nucleotides: TGCAGCGTTGATGATCCCCCGCAAGAGACCCAGTACTTC. The encoded protein is CSVDDPPQETQYF. The rearrangement joins TRBV29-1 to TRBJ2-5; D unresolved. The CDR3 runs to 13 residues. Germline lookup yields CDR1 SQVTM and CDR2 ANQGSEA. V was shortened by 3 bases and J by 2 bases, with 10 bases between the two germline ends. Supplemented by reference TRBV29-1 and TRBJ2-5, the full variable domain reads SAVISQKPSRDICQRGTSLTIQCQVDSQVTMMFWYRQQPGQSLTLIATANQGSEATYESGFVIDKFPISRPNLTFSTLTVSNMSPEDSSIYLCSVDDPPQETQYFGPGTRLLVL.